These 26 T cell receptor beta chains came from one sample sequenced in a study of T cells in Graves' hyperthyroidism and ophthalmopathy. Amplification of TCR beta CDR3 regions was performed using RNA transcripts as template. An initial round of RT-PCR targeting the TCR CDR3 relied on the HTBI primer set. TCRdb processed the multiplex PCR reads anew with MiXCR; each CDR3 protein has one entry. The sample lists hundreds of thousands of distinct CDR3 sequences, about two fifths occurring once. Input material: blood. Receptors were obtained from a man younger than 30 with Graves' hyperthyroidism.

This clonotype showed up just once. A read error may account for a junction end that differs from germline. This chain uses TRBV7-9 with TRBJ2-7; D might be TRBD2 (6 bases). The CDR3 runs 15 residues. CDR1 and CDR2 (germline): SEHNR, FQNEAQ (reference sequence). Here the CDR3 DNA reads TGCGCCAGCAGCCAAGGAGGAGGGCCCTCCTACGAGCAGTACTTC. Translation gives CASSQGGGPSYEQYF.

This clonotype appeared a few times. CDR3 in DNA: TGCGCCAGCAAGGAACCCGCCGAAGAGACCCAGTACTTC. Amino acid sequence: CASKEPAEETQYF. The V call is TRBV5-1, the J call TRBJ2-5; D call uncertain. The CDR3 covers 13 residues. Trimming removed 6 bases from V and 3 bases from J, with 12 bases in between. CDR1 is SGHRS and CDR2 is YFSETQ in the germline V gene.

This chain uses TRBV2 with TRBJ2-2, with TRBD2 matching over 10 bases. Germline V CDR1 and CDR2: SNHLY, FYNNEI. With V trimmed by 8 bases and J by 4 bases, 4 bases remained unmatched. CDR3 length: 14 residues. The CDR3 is CASGGLALTGELFF. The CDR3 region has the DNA TGTGCCAGCGGGGGACTAGCGCTCACCGGGGAGCTGTTTTTT.

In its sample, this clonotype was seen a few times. The DNA for the CDR3 is TGTGCCAGCAGTTTCGGACTAGCGGAATCCTACGAGCAGTACTTC. It is translated as CASSFGLAESYEQYF. V gene TRBV7-2 combines with J gene TRBJ2-7, with 10 positions matching TRBD2. Germline V gene sequence: CDR1 SGHTA, CDR2 FQGNSA. The CDR3 spans 15 residues. V dropped 6 bases and J dropped 1; count of bases not matched to a gene: 6.

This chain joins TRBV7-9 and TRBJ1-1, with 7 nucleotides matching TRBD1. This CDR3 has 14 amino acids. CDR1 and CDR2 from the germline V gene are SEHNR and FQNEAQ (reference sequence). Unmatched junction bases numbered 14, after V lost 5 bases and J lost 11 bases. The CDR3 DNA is TGTGCCAGCAGCCAAGCAGCGGAGGGGGCCGCGGCTTTCTTT. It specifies CASSQAAEGAAAFF.

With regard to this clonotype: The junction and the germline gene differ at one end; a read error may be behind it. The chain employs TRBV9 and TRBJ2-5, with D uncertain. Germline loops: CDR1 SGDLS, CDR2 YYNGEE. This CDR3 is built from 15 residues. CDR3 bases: TGTGCCAGCAGCGTAGCCCCGGGTAACCAGGAGACCCAGTACTTC. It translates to CASSVAPGNQETQYF.

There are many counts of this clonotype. The CDR3 loop reads CSARDGGSYEQYF. CDR3 DNA sequence: TGCAGTGCTAGAGATGGGGGGTCCTACGAGCAGTACTTC. This sequence joins TRBV20-1 and TRBJ2-7, with D possibly matching TRBD2 (6 bases). CDR1 is DFQATT, CDR2 SNEGSKA, per germline (reference sequence). The V and J ends lost 0 bases and 1 base respectively, with 7 bases between them. The CDR3 loop spans 13 amino acids.

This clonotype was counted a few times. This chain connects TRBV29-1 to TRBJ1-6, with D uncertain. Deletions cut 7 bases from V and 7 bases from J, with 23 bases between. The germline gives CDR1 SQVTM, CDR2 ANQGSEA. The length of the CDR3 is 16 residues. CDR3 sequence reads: CSAREQSDTQNSPLHF. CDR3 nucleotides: TGCAGCGCCCGAGAACAATCAGACACCCAAAATTCACCCCTCCACTTT.

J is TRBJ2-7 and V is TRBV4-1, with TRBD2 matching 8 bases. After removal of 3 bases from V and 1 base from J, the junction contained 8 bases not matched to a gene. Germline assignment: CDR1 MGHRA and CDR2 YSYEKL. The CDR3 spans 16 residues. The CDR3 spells CASSQDTSGLSYEQYF. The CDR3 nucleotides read TGCGCCAGCAGCCAGGACACTAGCGGTCTTTCCTACGAGCAGTACTTC.

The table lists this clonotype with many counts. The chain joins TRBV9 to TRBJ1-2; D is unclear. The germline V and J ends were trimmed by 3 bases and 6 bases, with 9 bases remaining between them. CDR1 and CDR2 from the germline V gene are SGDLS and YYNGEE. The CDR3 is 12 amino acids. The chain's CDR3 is CASSGGVNGYTF. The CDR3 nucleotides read TGTGCCAGCAGCGGCGGGGTCAATGGCTACACCTTC.

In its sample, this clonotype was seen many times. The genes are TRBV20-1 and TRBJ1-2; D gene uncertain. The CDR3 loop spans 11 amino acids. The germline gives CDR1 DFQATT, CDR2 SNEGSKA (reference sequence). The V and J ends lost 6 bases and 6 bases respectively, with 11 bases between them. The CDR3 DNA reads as TGCAGTGCGATAGGCCGGGATGGCTACACCTTC. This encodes CSAIGRDGYTF.

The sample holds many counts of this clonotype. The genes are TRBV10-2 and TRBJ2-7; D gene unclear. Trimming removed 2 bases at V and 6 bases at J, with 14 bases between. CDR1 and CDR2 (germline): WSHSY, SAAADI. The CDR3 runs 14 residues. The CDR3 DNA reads TGCGCCAGCAGTGAGGTCAGCAAAAGGATCGAGCAGTACTTC. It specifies CASSEVSKRIEQYF.

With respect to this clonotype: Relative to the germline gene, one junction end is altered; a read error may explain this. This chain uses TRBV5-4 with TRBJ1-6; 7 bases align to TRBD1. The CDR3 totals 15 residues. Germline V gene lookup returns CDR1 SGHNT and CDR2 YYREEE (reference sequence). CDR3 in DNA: TGTGGCAGCAGCTTGGAGGCAGGGGGTAATTCACCCCTCCACTTT. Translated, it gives CGSSLEAGGNSPLHF. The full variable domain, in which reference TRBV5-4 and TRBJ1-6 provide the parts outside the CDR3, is ETGVTQSPTHLIKTRGQQVTLRCSSQSGHNTVSWYQQALGQGPQFIFQYYREEENGRGNFPPRFSGLQFPNYSSELNVNALELDDSALYLCGSSLEAGGNSPLHFGNGTRLTVT.

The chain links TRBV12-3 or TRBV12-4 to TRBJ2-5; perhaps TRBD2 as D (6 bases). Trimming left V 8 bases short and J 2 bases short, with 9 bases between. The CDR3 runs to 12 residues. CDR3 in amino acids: CASRGIQETQYF. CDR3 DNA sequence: TGTGCCAGCCGGGGGATTCAAGAGACCCAGTACTTC.

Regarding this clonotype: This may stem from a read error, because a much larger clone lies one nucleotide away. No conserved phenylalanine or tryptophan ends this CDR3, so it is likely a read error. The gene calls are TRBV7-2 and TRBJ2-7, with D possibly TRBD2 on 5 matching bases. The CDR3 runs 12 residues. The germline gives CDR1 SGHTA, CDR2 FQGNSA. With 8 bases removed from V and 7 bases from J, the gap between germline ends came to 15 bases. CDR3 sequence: CASGGLAEEQYL. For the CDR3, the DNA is TGTGCCAGCGGCGGCCTAGCTGAAGAGCAGTACCTC.

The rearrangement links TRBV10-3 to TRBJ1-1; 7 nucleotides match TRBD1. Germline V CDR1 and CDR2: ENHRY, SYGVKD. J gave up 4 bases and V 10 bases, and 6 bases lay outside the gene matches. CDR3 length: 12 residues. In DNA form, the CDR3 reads TGTGCCACCTTAACAGGGGTCACTGAAGCTTTCTTT. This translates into CATLTGVTEAFF.

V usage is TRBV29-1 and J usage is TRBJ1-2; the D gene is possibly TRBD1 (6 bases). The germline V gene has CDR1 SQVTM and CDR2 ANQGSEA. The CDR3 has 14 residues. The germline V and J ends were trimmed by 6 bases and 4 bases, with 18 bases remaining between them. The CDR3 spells CSVAARGGSYGYTF. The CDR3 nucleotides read TGCAGCGTCGCGGCCAGGGGAGGGTCCTATGGCTACACCTTC.

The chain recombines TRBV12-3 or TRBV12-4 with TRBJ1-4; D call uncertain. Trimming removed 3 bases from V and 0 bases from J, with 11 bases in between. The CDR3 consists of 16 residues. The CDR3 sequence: CASSFMAGPTNEKLFF. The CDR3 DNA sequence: TGTGCCAGCAGTTTCATGGCGGGCCCAACTAATGAAAAACTGTTTTTT.

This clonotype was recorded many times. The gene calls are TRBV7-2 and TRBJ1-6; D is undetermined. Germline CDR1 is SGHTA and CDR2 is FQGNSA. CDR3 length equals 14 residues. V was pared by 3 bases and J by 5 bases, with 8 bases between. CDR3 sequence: CASSFETDNSPLHF. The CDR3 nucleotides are TGTGCCAGCAGCTTTGAGACGGATAATTCACCCCTCCACTTT.

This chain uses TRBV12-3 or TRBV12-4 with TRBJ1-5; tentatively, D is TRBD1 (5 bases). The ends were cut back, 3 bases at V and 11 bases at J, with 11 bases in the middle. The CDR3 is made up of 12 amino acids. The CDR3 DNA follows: TGTGCCAGCAGTTTGGGGGGAGAGACCCAGCATTTT. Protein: CASSLGGETQHF.

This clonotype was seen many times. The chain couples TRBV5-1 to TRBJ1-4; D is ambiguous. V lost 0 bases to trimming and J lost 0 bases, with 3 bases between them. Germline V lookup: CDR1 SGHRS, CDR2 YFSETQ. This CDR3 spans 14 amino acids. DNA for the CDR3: TGCGCCAGCAGCTTGGGTTCAACTAATGAAAAACTGTTTTTT. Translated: CASSLGSTNEKLFF.

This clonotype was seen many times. DNA of the CDR3: TGTGCCAGCAGCTTAGTTTCCGCGGGGACCCAGTACTTC. Amino acids: CASSLVSAGTQYF. The rearrangement uses TRBV7-9 and TRBJ2-5, with D possibly matching TRBD2 (5 bases). Trimming took 1 base from V and 7 from J, leaving 10 bases between them. This CDR3 comprises 13 residues. CDR1 is SEHNR and CDR2 is FQNEAQ in the germline V gene (reference sequence).

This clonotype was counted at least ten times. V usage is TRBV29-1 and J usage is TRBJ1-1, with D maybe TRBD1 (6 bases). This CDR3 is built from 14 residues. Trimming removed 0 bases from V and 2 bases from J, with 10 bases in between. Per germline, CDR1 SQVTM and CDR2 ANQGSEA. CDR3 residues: CSVEDTGGNTEAFF. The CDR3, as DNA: TGCAGCGTTGAAGATACGGGGGGCAACACTGAAGCTTTCTTT.

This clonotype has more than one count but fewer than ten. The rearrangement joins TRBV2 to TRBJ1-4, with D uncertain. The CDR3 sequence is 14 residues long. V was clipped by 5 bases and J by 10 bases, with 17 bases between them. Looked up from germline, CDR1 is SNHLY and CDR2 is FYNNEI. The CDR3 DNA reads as TGTGCCAGCAGTCCCCCCCGGGAGTTAGGAAAACTGTTTTTT. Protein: CASSPPRELGKLFF.

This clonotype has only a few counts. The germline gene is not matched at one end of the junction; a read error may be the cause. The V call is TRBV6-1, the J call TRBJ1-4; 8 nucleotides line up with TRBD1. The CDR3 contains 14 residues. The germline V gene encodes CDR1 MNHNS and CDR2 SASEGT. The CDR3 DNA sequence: TGTGCCAGCAGTGGAGAGCCAGGGGGCGCCTTCGAAGTTTTT. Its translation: CASSGEPGGAFEVF.

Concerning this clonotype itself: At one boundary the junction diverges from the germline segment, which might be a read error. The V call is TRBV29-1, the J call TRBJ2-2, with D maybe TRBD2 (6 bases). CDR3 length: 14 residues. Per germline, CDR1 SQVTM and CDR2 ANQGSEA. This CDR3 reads CSVEPGGNTGELFF. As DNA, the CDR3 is TGCAGCGTTGAGCCAGGAGGGAACACTGGGGAGCTGTTTTTT.